The present TCR beta chain was sequenced within a study of beta chain features in type 1 diabetes. This clone was seen a handful of times. No antigen is known for it. Study outcomes and limitations: In all four CD4+ subsets, TCRB CDR3 length was significantly, moderately reduced in type 1 diabetes.

Of the isolated RNA, all was reverse transcribed, and so the sequenced material was expressed TCRB transcripts. This table comes from immunoSEQ multiplex PCR, and its TCRdb copy is limited to in-frame clones, with some not included. The sample carries more than 300,000 clones, around 9.6% recorded once. The germline V and J ends were trimmed by 7 bases and 6 bases, with 19 bases remaining between them. The CDR3 totals 14 residues. Germline V gene sequence: CDR1 WSHSY, CDR2 SAAADI. What was sequenced was central memory CD4+ T cells from blood. The sequence was collected from a man aged 30 to 39 with type 1 diabetes. The chain couples TRBV10-2 to TRBJ2-7; tentative D call: TRBD1 (5 bases). The CDR3 here is CASNVGQVLGEQYF. The CDR3, as DNA: TGCGCCAGCAACGTGGGGCAAGTTTTAGGCGAGCAGTACTTC.